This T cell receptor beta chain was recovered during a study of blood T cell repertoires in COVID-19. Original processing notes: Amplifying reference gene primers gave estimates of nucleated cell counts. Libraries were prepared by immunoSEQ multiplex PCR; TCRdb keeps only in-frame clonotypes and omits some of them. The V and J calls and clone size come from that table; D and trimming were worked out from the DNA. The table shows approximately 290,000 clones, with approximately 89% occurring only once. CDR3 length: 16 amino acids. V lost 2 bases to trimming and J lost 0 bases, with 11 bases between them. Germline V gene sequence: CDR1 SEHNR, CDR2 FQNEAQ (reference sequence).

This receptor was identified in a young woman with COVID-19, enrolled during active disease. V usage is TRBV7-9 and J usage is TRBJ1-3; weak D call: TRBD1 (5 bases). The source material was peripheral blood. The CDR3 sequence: CASSLTPDSSGNTIYF. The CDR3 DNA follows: TGTGCCAGCAGCTTAACGCCCGACAGCTCTGGAAACACCATATATTTT.